The next 12 T cell receptor beta chains were all read from a single sample in a study of identical twins. MiXCR, run by TCRdb on the 5' RACE reads, gives a single entry per CDR3 protein. The repertoire holds about 520,000 distinct CDR3 sequences, around 20% seen once, with approximately 0.95% in the top ten. The sample was also linked to a second study, of T cells expressing NK-cell markers.

Source material: CD4+ T cells sorted from blood. The receptor source for this set is a woman under 30 in good health.

This clonotype has a count of ten or more. This chain joins TRBV6-1 and TRBJ2-3, with D unresolved. Germline-derived CDR1 and CDR2 are MNHNS and SASEGT. CDR3 length: 13 residues. V lost 4 bases and J 4 bases, leaving 9 bases between the germline ends. CDR3: CASSVVDSDTQYF. In nucleotides, the CDR3 is TGTGCCAGCAGTGTGGTAGACTCAGATACGCAGTATTTT.

This clonotype was counted only a few times. The chain joins TRBV6-5 to TRBJ2-7; TRBD1 matches 7 bases. With V trimmed by 4 bases and J by 4 bases, 10 bases remained unmatched. Germline V gene lookup returns CDR1 MNHEY and CDR2 SVGAGI. The CDR3 runs to 15 residues. For the CDR3, the DNA is TGTGCCAGCAGTTTCCAATCAGGGGGTGGATACGAGCAGTACTTC. Its protein product is CASSFQSGGGYEQYF.

V is TRBV7-2 and J is TRBJ2-3, with TRBD2 as a possible D gene (6 bases). The CDR3 totals 16 residues. V lost 0 bases, J lost 0 bases, and 10 bases lay in between. The germline V gene encodes CDR1 SGHTA and CDR2 FQGNSA. CDR3 DNA: TGTGCCAGCAGCTTAGCGCTGACTAGTAGCACAGATACGCAGTATTTT. It yields the protein CASSLALTSSTDTQYF. The full variable domain, in which reference TRBV7-2 and TRBJ2-3 provide the parts outside the CDR3, is GAGVSQSPSNKVTEKGKDVELRCDPISGHTALYWYRQSLGQGLEFLIYFQGNSAPDKSGLPSDRFSAERTGGSVSTLTIQRTQQEDSAVYLCASSLALTSSTDTQYFGPGTRLTVL.

V is TRBV20-1 and J is TRBJ2-7; perhaps TRBD2 as D (6 bases). The CDR3 contains 15 residues. The V gene lost 7 bases and the J gene lost 5 bases, with 24 bases spanning the gap. CDR1 and CDR2 from the germline V gene are DFQATT and SNEGSKA (reference sequence). The CDR3 loop reads CSVSGSGRRRNEQYF. For the CDR3, the DNA is TGCAGTGTCAGCGGGTCAGGGAGGCGTAGGAACGAGCAGTACTTC.

This clonotype was seen only a few times. The genes are TRBV6-7 and TRBJ2-6; D might be TRBD1 or TRBD2, each matching 5 bases. TRBV6-7 carries the ORF label, with uncertain function. The CDR3 is 17 residues long. Trimming left V 6 bases short and J 0 bases short, with 15 bases between. The DNA of the CDR3 is TGTGCCAGCAGGGGGGTGGCGCCCGTCTCTGGGGCCAACGTCCTGACTTTC. This codes for CASRGVAPVSGANVLTF.

Only a few counts were recorded for this clonotype. CDR3 bases: TGTGCCAGCGGGGACAGGGGTTCGAGCTATGGCTACACCTTC. Protein sequence: CASGDRGSSYGYTF. The chain couples TRBV6-1 to TRBJ1-2; 10 bases line up with TRBD1. The CDR3 is 14 amino acids. V lost 8 bases and J lost 4; bases outside the gene matches: 7. Germline V gives CDR1 MNHNS, CDR2 SASEGT.

The chain employs TRBV7-9 and TRBJ1-1; D might be TRBD1 (6 bases). The CDR3 is 15 residues long. The V end lost 4 bases, the J end lost 1 base, and 13 bases lay between the germline ends. Germline V lookup: CDR1 SEHNR, CDR2 FQNEAQ (reference sequence). The CDR3 sequence is CASSWRDISNTEAFF. CDR3 DNA sequence: TGTGCCAGCAGCTGGAGGGACATATCGAACACTGAAGCTTTCTTT.

Here the CDR3 DNA reads TGTGCCAGCAGCTTGCCCTATAATTCACCCCTCCACTTT. It encodes CASSLPYNSPLHF. This chain joins TRBV5-6 and TRBJ1-6; D uncertain. Deletions cut 1 base from V and 2 bases from J, with 1 base between. The CDR3 covers 13 residues. Germline assignment: CDR1 SGHDT and CDR2 YYEEEE.

Note on this clonotype: Relative to the germline gene, one junction end is altered; a read error may explain this. The chain couples TRBV6-5 to TRBJ1-1, with 9 bases matching TRBD1. The CDR3 sequence is 17 residues long. CDR1 and CDR2 from the germline V gene are MNHEY and SVGAGI. The CDR3 DNA reads as TGTGCCAGCAGTTACTCTTCTCCCCGGACAGGGGATGCTCCGGGCTCCTTT. Translated: CASSYSSPRTGDAPGSF.

This clonotype was counted a few times. This chain joins TRBV9 and TRBJ2-7, with 9 bases matching TRBD2. This CDR3 comprises 14 residues. J gave up 4 bases and V 0 bases, and 2 bases lay outside the gene matches. Germline V gene sequence: CDR1 SGDLS, CDR2 YYNGEE. DNA of the CDR3: TGTGCCAGCAGCGTAGGGCTAGCGGGATACGAGCAGTACTTC. Translated: CASSVGLAGYEQYF.

This clonotype has a handful of counts. This chain connects TRBV6-1 to TRBJ1-2, with unresolved D. V lost 7 bases and J 0 bases, leaving 15 bases between the germline ends. This CDR3 comprises 15 residues. The germline V gene encodes CDR1 MNHNS and CDR2 SASEGT. CDR3 region: CASNPLRAANYGYTF. For the CDR3, the DNA is TGTGCCAGCAACCCCCTCCGGGCAGCTAACTATGGCTACACCTTC.

The chain joins TRBV20-1 to TRBJ2-1; D perhaps matches TRBD2 (5 bases). V gave up 2 bases and J gave up 6 bases, with 8 bases separating them. Germline V gene data show CDR1 as DFQATT and CDR2 as SNEGSKA (reference sequence). The CDR3 contains 12 residues. The CDR3 sequence is CSARSGSNEQFF. The CDR3 coding sequence is TGCAGTGCTAGATCGGGAAGCAATGAGCAGTTCTTC.